These 18 T cell receptor beta chains were all obtained from the same sample, sequenced in a study of T cells in Graves' hyperthyroidism and ophthalmopathy. The source material, RNA transcripts, was used to amplify TCR beta CDR3 regions. The TCR CDR3 first-round RT-PCR relied on the HTBI primer set. TCRdb passed the multiplex PCR reads through MiXCR, listing each CDR3 protein once. The repertoire holds approximately 510,000 distinct CDR3 sequences, with less than 25% as singletons. The sequenced sample consisted of blood. The receptors were sampled from a young man with Graves' hyperthyroidism.

This clonotype was seen at least ten times. The chain links TRBV6-5 to TRBJ2-5, with 11 bases matching TRBD2. V was pared by 2 bases and J by 3 bases, with 5 bases of the junction left unmatched. Germline values: CDR1 MNHEY, CDR2 SVGAGI. The CDR3 spans 16 residues. The CDR3: CASSYPGTSGKETQYF. CDR3 coding DNA: TGTGCCAGCAGTTACCCCGGGACTAGCGGTAAAGAGACCCAGTACTTC.

This chain connects TRBV27 to TRBJ2-2; TRBD2 might be the D (6 bases). CDR3 length: 19 residues. Germline CDR1 MNHEY, CDR2 SMNVEV (reference sequence). V gave up 3 bases and J gave up 0 bases, with 20 bases separating them. CDR3 region: CASSFGFASGFANTGELFF. In DNA form, the CDR3 reads TGTGCCAGCAGTTTTGGGTTTGCGAGCGGGTTCGCGAACACCGGGGAGCTGTTTTTT.

This chain connects TRBV4-1 to TRBJ1-1, with no clear D. V was cut by 0 bases and J by 3 bases, with 11 bases left in between. The germline CDR1 and CDR2 sequences are MGHRA and YSYEKL. The CDR3 is 15 amino acids. The CDR3 sequence: CASSQEPRRDTEAFF. The CDR3 DNA reads as TGCGCCAGCAGCCAAGAACCTAGAAGGGACACTGAAGCTTTCTTT.

This clonotype has ten or more counts. An end of the junction differs from the germline gene, which may be a read error. The chain has TRBV5-1 and TRBJ1-1; TRBD1 matches at 11 bases. Germline loops: CDR1 SGHRS, CDR2 YFSETQ. The CDR3 runs to 14 residues. The DNA of the CDR3 is TGTGCCAGCAGTTCGGGACAGGGGGGCACTGAAGCTTTCTTT. Protein product: CASSSGQGGTEAFF. The variable domain in full, completed from reference TRBV5-1 and TRBJ1-1, reads KAGVTQTPRYLIKTRGQQVTLSCSPISGHRSVSWYQQTPGQGLQFLFEYFSETQRNKGNFPGRFSGRQFSNSRSEMNVSTLELGDSALYLCASSSGQGGTEAFFGQGTRLTVV.

This clonotype was counted many times. The CDR3 sequence: CASSESSGDRAGGYTF. DNA for the CDR3: TGCGCCAGCAGTGAGTCGTCCGGGGACAGGGCTGGCGGCTACACCTTC. The chain has TRBV10-1 and TRBJ1-2; 9 bases are a match to TRBD1. This CDR3 contains 16 residues. In germline, CDR1 is WNHNN, CDR2 SYGVQD (reference sequence). V lost 0 bases to trimming and J lost 8 bases; unmatched junction nucleotides: 10.

A few counts support this clonotype. The chain links TRBV4-1 to TRBJ2-7; possible D gene TRBD1, 5 bases. The CDR3 has 15 amino acids. The ends were cut back, 4 bases at V and 3 bases at J, with 16 bases in the middle. The germline V gene has CDR1 MGHRA and CDR2 YSYEKL. DNA for the CDR3: TGCGCCAGCAGCCGCGCCCCAGGGATCGGCTACGAGCAGTACTTC. Amino acid sequence: CASSRAPGIGYEQYF.

In its sample, this clonotype was seen many times. The CDR3, as DNA: TGCGCCAGCAGCTACCTTGACGGGACCAACACTGAAGCTTTCTTT. Its protein product is CASSYLDGTNTEAFF. The chain recombines TRBV5-1 with TRBJ1-1; tentative D call: TRBD1 (5 bases). Trimming removed 3 bases from V and 2 bases from J, with 14 bases in between. This CDR3 is built from 15 residues. Looked up from germline, CDR1 is SGHRS and CDR2 is YFSETQ.

At least ten counts were recorded for this clonotype. This chain uses TRBV28 with TRBJ2-7; 7 bases agree with TRBD1. CDR1 and CDR2 (germline): MDHEN, SYDVKM. This CDR3 spans 14 amino acids. The junction had 10 bases not matched to a gene; V was cut back by 5 bases and J by 6 bases. CDR3 amino acids: CASSHHTGALEQYF. In nucleotides, the CDR3 is TGTGCCAGCAGTCACCATACAGGGGCCCTCGAGCAGTACTTC.

This clonotype was detected ten times or more. The genes are TRBV7-9 and TRBJ1-2, with TRBD1 matching over 7 bases. Germline V lookup: CDR1 SEHNR, CDR2 FQNEAQ (reference sequence). The CDR3 length is 14 residues. J gave up 7 bases and V 1 base, and 6 bases lay outside the gene matches. CDR3 sequence (DNA): TGTGCCAGCAGCTTAGGGACAGGAAGGGTTGGCTACACCTTC. Amino acids: CASSLGTGRVGYTF.

This clonotype was observed a few times. V and J are TRBV6-5 and TRBJ2-5, with D perhaps matching TRBD1 (5 bases). Per the germline V gene, CDR1 is MNHEY and CDR2 is SVGAGI. V gave up 2 bases and J gave up 5 bases, with 12 bases separating them. The CDR3 contains 14 residues. CDR3 sequence reads: CASSYGSSGETQYF. CDR3 nucleotides: TGTGCCAGCAGTTACGGCAGCTCAGGGGAGACCCAGTACTTC.

The CDR3 sequence: CASASWSLKSLSGANVLTF. In DNA, the CDR3 is TGTGCCAGCGCGTCTTGGAGCTTAAAGTCTCTGTCTGGGGCCAACGTCCTGACTTTC. The rearrangement links TRBV6-2 or TRBV6-3 to TRBJ2-6, with D hard to call. The V gene's germline CDR1 is MNHEY and CDR2 SVGEGT. This CDR3 region has 19 residues. V was trimmed by 8 bases and J by 1 base, leaving 24 bases between them.

This clonotype occurred many times. CDR3 protein: CASTQAPGELFF. The CDR3 nucleotides are TGTGCCAGCACCCAGGCACCCGGGGAGCTGTTTTTT. The V gene is TRBV12-3 or TRBV12-4, the J gene TRBJ2-2; D unclear. The V end was cut by 7 bases, the J end by 6 bases, with 9 bases between. The CDR3 consists of 12 residues.

The rearrangement uses TRBV4-1 and TRBJ1-5; perhaps TRBD1 as D (6 bases). V lost 5 bases to trimming and J lost 9 bases, with 17 bases between them. Per germline, CDR1 MGHRA and CDR2 YSYEKL. The CDR3 runs 14 residues. The CDR3 bases are TGCGCCAGCAGCTCGACAGGTGTCCTCGGGCCCCAGCATTTT. This translates into CASSSTGVLGPQHF.

This clonotype was picked up many times. This chain links TRBV19 with TRBJ1-2; D is ambiguous. The CDR3 length is 14 residues. V lost 5 bases and J lost 6, with 16 bases in between. The germline V gene has CDR1 LNHDA and CDR2 SQIVND (reference sequence). The CDR3, as DNA: TGTGCCAGTAGTCCCGGGCCCCCTCGCGATGGCTACACCTTC. Translated: CASSPGPPRDGYTF.

In this sample, this clonotype turned up once. A much larger clone differs by one base, so this may be a read error. The gene calls are TRBV7-6 and TRBJ2-7; D remains unclear. Germline V gene data show CDR1 as SGHVS and CDR2 as FNYEAQ. With 0 bases removed from V and 3 bases from J, the gap between germline ends came to 12 bases. The CDR3 runs 15 residues. This CDR3 is CASSLAVTPDYEQYF. CDR3 DNA: TGTGCCAGCAGCTTAGCGGTCACGCCTGACTACGAGCAGTACTTC.

This clonotype showed up many times. The rearrangement joins TRBV28 to TRBJ2-5; D uncertain. V was trimmed by 3 bases and J by 4 bases, leaving 9 bases between them. The germline gives CDR1 MDHEN, CDR2 SYDVKM. The CDR3 runs 13 residues. The CDR3 sequence is CASSFPGRETQYF. In DNA, the CDR3 is TGTGCCAGCAGTTTTCCGGGCCGAGAGACCCAGTACTTC.

In its sample, this clonotype was seen many times. The chain uses TRBV12-3 or TRBV12-4 and TRBJ2-2; D is unresolved. CDR3 length: 12 amino acids. Trimming stripped 8 bases from V and 3 bases from J, with 7 bases between. In DNA form, the CDR3 reads TGTGCCAGCGCGCCTGACACCGGGGAGCTGTTTTTT. This sequence encodes CASAPDTGELFF.

With respect to this clonotype: A clone one base away is much larger, so this may be a read error. The rearrangement links TRBV19 to TRBJ2-7, with TRBD1 matching over 7 bases. Per germline, CDR1 LNHDA and CDR2 SQIVND (reference sequence). This CDR3 region has 14 residues. The CDR3 bases are TGTCCCAGCGAAATGTACTTCGGGACAGACGAGCAGTACTTC. Encoded protein: CPSEMYFGTDEQYF.